The 22 T cell receptor beta chains reported below all come from one sample, sequenced in a study of human T cells and chemical hapten exposure. One entry per CDR3 protein, called by TCRdb with MiXCR from the RACE reads. The sample shows 180,000 or so distinct CDR3 sequences, around 23% of them seen only once. Time point defined: patch test 3, about 24 weeks after DPC sensitization. The treatment is: therapeutic diphenylcyclopropenone sensitization with weekly scalp DPC. This material consisted of whole blood, taken in connection with sensitization to the hapten diphenylcyclopropenone (DPC). These receptors were obtained from a woman aged 40 to 55 with alopecia areata. Some clones in this sample may be carry-over from other donors' samples.

The CDR3, as DNA: TGCGCCAGCAGCCAGGACAGGGGTCTAGGGCAGTACTTC. This gives the protein CASSQDRGLGQYF. This chain links TRBV4-3 with TRBJ2-7, with 9 nucleotides matching TRBD1. Germline V lookup: CDR1 LGHNA, CDR2 YSLEER. Trimming removed 3 bases from V and 9 bases from J; junction bases left unmatched: 6. This CDR3 contains 13 residues.

The rearrangement uses TRBV3-1 and TRBJ2-2; 7 bases agree with TRBD2. V trimming: 4 bases; J trimming: 2 bases; junction bases outside the gene matches: 7. The CDR3 is 16 residues long. CDR1 and CDR2 (germline): LGHDT, YNNKEL (reference sequence). CDR3 in DNA: TGTGCCAGCAGCCCGCAGCGGGACCCCAACACCGGGGAGCTGTTTTTT. It specifies CASSPQRDPNTGELFF.

This clonotype has only a few counts. This chain links TRBV19 with TRBJ2-3, with D perhaps matching TRBD1 or TRBD2 (5 bases each). Trimming stripped 1 base from V and 6 bases from J, with 14 bases between. The CDR3 is 15 residues long. Germline V gene lookup returns CDR1 LNHDA and CDR2 SQIVND (reference sequence). CDR3 region: CASSIGGSSSDTQYF. In DNA form, the CDR3 reads TGTGCCAGTAGTATAGGGGGGAGTTCAAGCGATACGCAGTATTTT. Variable domain in full (rest from reference TRBV19 and TRBJ2-3): DGGITQSPKYLFRKEGQNVTLSCEQNLNHDAMYWYRQDPGQGLRLIYYSQIVNDFQKGDIAEGYSVSREKKESFPLTVTSAQKNPTAFYLCASSIGGSSSDTQYFGPGTRLTVL.

This clonotype occurred many times. This chain joins TRBV30 and TRBJ1-5; possible D gene TRBD1, 6 bases. The ends were cut back, 1 base at V and 4 bases at J, with 8 bases in the middle. Germline assignment: CDR1 GTSNPN and CDR2 SVGIG (reference sequence). The CDR3 is 13 amino acids. The CDR3 loop reads CAWSGQGNQPQHF. The CDR3 nucleotides are TGTGCCTGGAGTGGGCAGGGGAATCAGCCCCAGCATTTT.

The CDR3 sequence is CASSFTVNTEAFF. For the CDR3, the DNA is TGTGCCAGCAGTTTCACAGTGAACACTGAAGCTTTCTTT. The chain couples TRBV27 to TRBJ1-1; no firm D call. V was clipped by 3 bases and J by 0 bases, with 5 bases between them. Germline V gene data show CDR1 as MNHEY and CDR2 as SMNVEV (reference sequence). The length of the CDR3 is 13 residues.

V and J are TRBV5-1 and TRBJ1-2, with 10 bases lining up with TRBD1. V dropped 4 bases and J dropped 2; count of bases not matched to a gene: 5. The CDR3 loop spans 15 amino acids. Germline V CDR1 and CDR2: SGHRS, YFSETQ. CDR3 in DNA: TGCGCCAGCAGCCCCCGGGACAGGGGAAACTATGGCTACACCTTC. Translated, it gives CASSPRDRGNYGYTF. Full variable domain (missing parts from reference TRBV5-1 and TRBJ1-2): KAGVTQTPRYLIKTRGQQVTLSCSPISGHRSVSWYQQTPGQGLQFLFEYFSETQRNKGNFPGRFSGRQFSNSRSEMNVSTLELGDSALYLCASSPRDRGNYGYTFGSGTRLTVV.

In this sample, this clonotype turned up a few times. The chain links TRBV20-1 to TRBJ1-2; TRBD1 is a possible D gene (6 bases). Deletions cut 3 bases from V and 4 bases from J, with 12 bases between. From germline, CDR1 is DFQATT and CDR2 SNEGSKA (reference sequence). This CDR3 is 13 amino acids long. The DNA for the CDR3 is TGCAGTGCTAGCCTACGGGACACCTATGGCTACACCTTC. It codes for CSASLRDTYGYTF.

This clonotype was counted a few times. This chain uses TRBV29-1 with TRBJ2-3; TRBD2 matches 14 bases. The V and J ends lost 7 bases and 5 bases, in that order; junction bases with no gene match: 2. Germline V lookup: CDR1 SQVTM, CDR2 ANQGSEA. This CDR3 region has 13 residues. The chain's CDR3 is CSAGLAGGDTQYF. CDR3 DNA: TGCAGCGCCGGACTAGCGGGAGGAGATACGCAGTATTTT.

This clonotype was counted a few times. This sequence joins TRBV20-1 and TRBJ1-1, with D tentatively TRBD1 (5 bases). The germline V gene encodes CDR1 DFQATT and CDR2 SNEGSKA (reference sequence). Trimming took 1 base from V and 1 from J, leaving 7 bases between them. The CDR3 extends over 13 amino acids. The CDR3 DNA is TGCAGTGCTAGAGGGGGCCGGAACACTGAAGCTTTCTTT. It is translated as CSARGGRNTEAFF.

V is TRBV6-5 and J is TRBJ2-4; the D gene is possibly TRBD2 (5 bases). The V end lost 6 bases, the J end lost 0 bases, and 6 bases lay between the germline ends. The CDR3 spans 13 residues. Germline values: CDR1 MNHEY, CDR2 SVGAGI. The CDR3 reads CASRGRAKNIQYF. DNA of the CDR3: TGTGCCAGCAGGGGGAGAGCCAAAAACATTCAGTACTTC.

Only one count was recorded for this clonotype. The rearrangement uses TRBV10-3 and TRBJ1-5; 9 bases are shared with TRBD1. The CDR3 sequence is 15 residues long. Losses at the gene ends were 8 bases for V and 3 bases for J; bases not matched to a gene: 8. Germline V gene sequence: CDR1 ENHRY, CDR2 SYGVKD. CDR3 coding DNA: TGTGCCATCGGGGAGGACAGGGGTCTCAATCAGCCCCAGCATTTT. Protein: CAIGEDRGLNQPQHF.

The chain carries TRBV24-1 and TRBJ1-5; a possible D gene is TRBD1 (5 bases). CDR1 is KGHDR and CDR2 is SFDVKD in the germline V gene. The CDR3 has 13 amino acids. V was shortened by 9 bases and J by 0 bases, with 8 bases between the two germline ends. In DNA, the CDR3 is TGTGCCACCCAACAGGCTAGCAATCAGCCCCAGCATTTT. This encodes CATQQASNQPQHF.

There are a few counts of this clonotype. The chain is built from TRBV29-1 and TRBJ2-3, with 9 bases fitting TRBD1. Looked up from germline, CDR1 is SQVTM and CDR2 is ANQGSEA. The CDR3 has 16 residues. V was pared by 4 bases and J by 2 bases, with 10 bases of the junction left unmatched. CDR3 sequence reads: CSVAPLQGAPTDTQYF. The CDR3 DNA follows: TGCAGCGTTGCTCCCTTACAGGGGGCGCCCACAGATACGCAGTATTTT.

V and J are TRBV6-2 or TRBV6-3 and TRBJ2-7; 8 bases are a match to TRBD2. The germline gives CDR1 MNHEY, CDR2 SVGEGT. The V and J ends lost 6 bases and 3 bases, in that order; junction bases with no gene match: 7. There are 14 residues in the CDR3. In nucleotides, the CDR3 is TGTGCCAGCAGGACGAGCGGGAGTAGCTACGAGCAGTACTTC. Translation gives CASRTSGSSYEQYF.

V gene TRBV25-1 combines with J gene TRBJ2-1; TRBD2 aligns across 10 bases. J was trimmed by 5 bases and V by 1 base; bases with no gene match: 5. This CDR3 has 16 amino acids. Germline V gene lookup returns CDR1 MGHDK and CDR2 SYGVNS. CDR3 sequence reads: CASSELSSGSHNEQFF. Here the CDR3 DNA reads TGTGCCAGCAGTGAATTATCTAGCGGGAGTCACAATGAGCAGTTCTTC.

The V gene is TRBV5-1, the J gene TRBJ2-3; 8 nucleotides agree with TRBD1. CDR3 length equals 14 residues. The germline CDR1 and CDR2 sequences are SGHRS and YFSETQ. The V and J ends lost 4 bases and 1 base, in that order; junction bases with no gene match: 2. This CDR3 is CASSGGQGTDTQYF. In DNA form, the CDR3 reads TGCGCCAGCAGCGGGGGACAGGGCACAGATACGCAGTATTTT.

This clonotype was counted only a few times. The rearrangement joins TRBV7-2 to TRBJ1-2; D remains ambiguous. V dropped 4 bases and J dropped 2 bases, with 14 bases sitting between them. From germline, CDR1 is SGHTA and CDR2 FQGNSA. The CDR3 contains 15 residues. The CDR3 coding sequence is TGTGCCAGCAGCTCCTATATGACGGGCAACTATGGCTACACCTTC. Translation gives CASSSYMTGNYGYTF.

This clonotype has just a few counts. The chain has TRBV24-1 and TRBJ1-5; D might be TRBD1 (5 bases). The CDR3 loop spans 15 amino acids. V lost 3 bases and J 11 bases, leaving 19 bases between the germline ends. Germline values: CDR1 KGHDR, CDR2 SFDVKD. CDR3 DNA: TGTGCCACCAGTGATGCCCGGCTAGGGGCCGCCGCCCAGCATTTT. As protein: CATSDARLGAAAQHF.

The table lists this clonotype with many counts. The chain couples TRBV27 to TRBJ1-5, with a tentative D call TRBD1 (5 bases). Germline V CDR1 and CDR2: MNHEY, SMNVEV (reference sequence). Trimming took off 3 bases at V and 9 bases at J, with 15 bases between the two ends. There are 14 residues in the CDR3. For the CDR3, the DNA is TGTGCCAGCAGTTTGGGTCAGGGCGTCGGGCCCCAGCATTTT. This codes for CASSLGQGVGPQHF.

This clonotype was picked up a small number of times. The V and J genes are TRBV24-1 and TRBJ2-3; D perhaps matches TRBD1 (6 bases). The CDR3 is 17 amino acids. Trimming removed 6 bases at V and 0 bases at J, with 18 bases between. Germline V gene lookup returns CDR1 KGHDR and CDR2 SFDVKD. CDR3 DNA sequence: TGTGCCACCAGTACTCCACAGGGCGGACTTAGCACAGATACGCAGTATTTT. Its protein is CATSTPQGGLSTDTQYF.

This clonotype was seen only a few times. This chain links TRBV6-5 with TRBJ1-1; TRBD1 aligns across 10 bases. This CDR3 is 14 amino acids long. The germline CDR1 and CDR2 sequences are MNHEY and SVGAGI. V lost 5 bases, J lost 3 bases, and 3 bases stayed unmatched. The CDR3 DNA reads as TGTGCCAGCAGTGCAGGGACAGGGGACACTGAAGCTTTCTTT. Its protein product is CASSAGTGDTEAFF.

Concerning this clonotype itself: Germline and junction disagree at one end, which may indicate a read error. The V and J genes are TRBV9 and TRBJ2-1; 10 bases are a match to TRBD2. This CDR3 is built from 15 residues. Germline V gene data show CDR1 as SGDLS and CDR2 as YYNGEE. The CDR3: CVSSVSGRARNEQFF. CDR3 DNA sequence: TGTGTCAGCAGCGTAAGCGGGAGGGCACGAAATGAGCAGTTCTTC.